One and the same sample provided the 8 T cell receptor beta chains below, sequenced in a study of blood T cell repertoires in COVID-19. Only in-frame clones appear in the TCRdb table, and some are missing; sequencing was by immunoSEQ multiplex PCR. Of about 250,000 clones in the sample, around 89% were seen once. The sequencing input was peripheral blood. These receptors were taken from a woman aged 30 to 39 with COVID-19, enrolled during active disease.

The chain links TRBV10-2 to TRBJ2-2; 12 bases line up with TRBD2. Per the germline V gene, CDR1 is WSHSY and CDR2 is SAAADI. The CDR3 contains 18 residues. V shed 5 bases, J shed 2 bases, and the junction held 9 bases outside the gene matches. The CDR3 reads CASSRASGGALNTGELFF. CDR3 coding DNA: TGCGCCAGCAGTAGAGCTAGCGGGGGGGCCCTCAACACCGGGGAGCTGTTTTTT.

The chain has TRBV6-5 and TRBJ2-7, with 8 bases matching TRBD2. Per the germline V gene, CDR1 is MNHEY and CDR2 is SVGAGI. V shed 6 bases and J 1 base; nucleotides not matched to a gene: 5. The CDR3 runs to 14 residues. The CDR3 is CASSRTSGSYEQYF. Here the CDR3 DNA reads TGTGCCAGCAGCCGAACTAGCGGATCCTACGAGCAGTACTTC.

The gene calls are TRBV10-2 and TRBJ1-1; D is unclear. The V end lost 0 bases, the J end lost 10 bases, and 18 bases lay between the germline ends. This CDR3 has 15 amino acids. Germline lookup yields CDR1 WSHSY and CDR2 SAAADI. CDR3 sequence (DNA): TGCGCCAGCAGTGAGTCATTTCTTGGGAGTACGGGAGCTTTCTTT. As protein: CASSESFLGSTGAFF.

The genes are TRBV6-5 and TRBJ1-5; D gene ambiguous. V was pared by 8 bases and J by 4 bases, with 18 bases between. The CDR3 is 15 amino acids. Per germline, CDR1 MNHEY and CDR2 SVGAGI. The CDR3 loop reads CASFEQNLGNQPQHF. Here the CDR3 DNA reads TGTGCCAGCTTCGAACAGAACCTTGGGAATCAGCCCCAGCATTTT.

The chain links TRBV9 to TRBJ2-2; TRBD2 aligns across 7 bases. The junction had 6 bases not matched to a gene; V was cut back by 3 bases and J by 1 base. From germline, CDR1 is SGDLS and CDR2 YYNGEE. This CDR3 spans 16 amino acids. DNA of the CDR3: TGTGCCAGCAGCGGAGGCTCTAGCGGGAACACCGGGGAGCTGTTTTTT. Protein: CASSGGSSGNTGELFF.

This clone appeared once. This chain connects TRBV3-1 (or the pseudogene TRBV3-2) to TRBJ2-3; 7 nucleotides line up with TRBD2. Germline V lookup: CDR1 LGHDT, CDR2 YNNKEL (reference sequence). CDR3 length equals 20 residues. The trim removed 4 bases at V and 3 bases at J, leaving 22 bases unmatched. The CDR3 here is CASSPKGGPAGRGETDTQYF. Written as DNA, the CDR3 is TGTGCCAGCAGCCCGAAGGGAGGTCCAGCGGGGAGAGGTGAAACAGATACGCAGTATTTT.

The chain has TRBV4-3 and TRBJ2-6, with 7 bases aligning to TRBD1. The CDR3 runs to 18 residues. Trimming took 0 bases from V and 4 from J; bases not matched to a gene: 9. The V gene's germline CDR1 is LGHNA and CDR2 YSLEER. The CDR3 nucleotides read TGCGCCAGCAGCCAAGAGGTGTCAGGGGGTTTAGGGGCCAACGTCCTGACTTTC. Residues: CASSQEVSGGLGANVLTF.

This clone was seen once. V usage is TRBV19 and J usage is TRBJ2-2, with TRBD1 identical over 10 bases. The CDR3 has 18 amino acids. Germline V lookup: CDR1 LNHDA, CDR2 SQIVND (reference sequence). After removal of 0 bases from V and 4 bases from J, the junction contained 8 bases not matched to a gene. CDR3 nucleotide sequence: TGTGCCAGTAGTATAGAAGGAGAGAGGACAGGGGGCACCGGGGAGCTGTTTTTT. Translated: CASSIEGERTGGTGELFF. The whole variable domain, remainder taken from reference TRBV19 and TRBJ2-2, is DGGITQSPKYLFRKEGQNVTLSCEQNLNHDAMYWYRQDPGQGLRLIYYSQIVNDFQKGDIAEGYSVSREKKESFPLTVTSAQKNPTAFYLCASSIEGERTGGTGELFFGEGSRLTVL.